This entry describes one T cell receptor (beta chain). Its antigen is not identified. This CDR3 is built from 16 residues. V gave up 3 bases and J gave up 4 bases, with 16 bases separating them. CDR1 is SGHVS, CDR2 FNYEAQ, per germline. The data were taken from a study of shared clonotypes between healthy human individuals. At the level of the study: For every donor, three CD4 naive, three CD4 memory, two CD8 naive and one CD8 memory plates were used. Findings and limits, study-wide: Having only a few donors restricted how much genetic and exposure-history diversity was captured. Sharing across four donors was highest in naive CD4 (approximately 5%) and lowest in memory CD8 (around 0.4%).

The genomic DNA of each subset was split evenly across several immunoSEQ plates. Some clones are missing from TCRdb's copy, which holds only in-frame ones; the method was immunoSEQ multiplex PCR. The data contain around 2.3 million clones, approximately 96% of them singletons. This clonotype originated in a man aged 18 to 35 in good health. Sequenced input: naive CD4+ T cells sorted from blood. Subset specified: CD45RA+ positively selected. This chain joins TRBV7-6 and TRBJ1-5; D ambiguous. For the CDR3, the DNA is TGTGCCAGCAGCTTTAGGACCTCAAAGGGAAATCAGCCCCAGCATTTT. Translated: CASSFRTSKGNQPQHF.